Listed below are T cell receptor beta chains from one sample, sequenced in a study of T cell repertoires in cytomegalovirus infection. TCRdb reanalysed the reads using MiXCR and keeps one entry per CDR3 protein. The sample contains about 150,000 distinct CDR3 sequences, 23% of which appear only once. Sequenced input: PBMCs. Receptors were obtained from a human donor in good health (CMV status not recorded). Some clones in this sample may be carry-over from other donors' samples. Each CDR3 is given with its conserved first and last residue. D genes are given only for firm matches. The size field is filled for only some rows; it gives once, few, many or a size class.

-	TRBV28	14	TRBJ1-1	once	TGTGCCACCAGTGGGAGGGCGGGGAACACTGAAGCTTTCTTT	CATSGRAGNTEAFF
-	TRBV12-3/TRBV12-4	13	TRBJ1-1	few	TGTGCCAGCAGTTTAGAGTGGAACACTGAAGCTTTCTTT	CASSLEWNTEAFF
-	TRBV7-2	15	TRBJ2-3	many	TGTGCCAGCAGCTTGCTGACTAGTCCCACAGATACGCAGTATTTT	CASSLLTSPTDTQYF
-	TRBV25-1	15	TRBJ2-1	-	TGTGCCAGCAGTTCAGCCCAATCCCCTTACAATGAGCAGTTCTTC	CASSSAQSPYNEQFF
TRBD1	TRBV2	17	TRBJ1-1	-	TGTGCCAGCAGGGAAAAGCTACAGGGGGCCCTCTACACTGAAGCTTTCTTT	CASREKLQGALYTEAFF
-	TRBV18	12	TRBJ1-5	-	TGTGCCAGCTCACCGGGGAGAGGGCCCCAGCATTTT	CASSPGRGPQHF
TRBD2	TRBV7-2	17	TRBJ2-1	many	TGTGCCAGCAGCCAATCCGCGACTAGCGGGAGTTTGGGTGAGCAGTTCTTC	CASSQSATSGSLGEQFF
-	TRBV5-1	14	TRBJ1-1	-	TGCGCCAGCAGCGCAGGACAGACGAACACTGAAGCTTTCTTT	CASSAGQTNTEAFF
TRBD1	TRBV29-1	14	TRBJ2-1	few	TGCAGCACAACCGGGACAGGAGTTTACAATGAGCAGTTCTTC	CSTTGTGVYNEQFF
-	TRBV12-3/TRBV12-4	12	TRBJ1-2	many	TGTGCCAGCAGTCTCACAGGGTTGGGCTACACCTTC	CASSLTGLGYTF
-	TRBV11-2	14	TRBJ2-1	few	TGTGCCAGCAGCTTCCGGGTCTCGACCAATGAGCAGTTCTTC	CASSFRVSTNEQFF
TRBD2	TRBV7-2	18	TRBJ2-2	many	TGTGCCAGCAGCGACCCCAGACTAGCGGGGGGGCAAACCGGGGAGCTGTTTTTT	CASSDPRLAGGQTGELFF
-	TRBV5-6	14	TRBJ2-1	few	TGTGCCAGCAGCACCGGGACGACCTACAATGAGCAGTTCTTC	CASSTGTTYNEQFF
-	TRBV7-8	16	TRBJ2-1	many	TGTGCCAGCAGCTTAGGAGGCCTACTAGCATCTCATGAGCAGTTCTTC	CASSLGGLLASHEQFF
-	TRBV29-1	12	TRBJ2-5	-	TGCAGCGTCTCTATTGGGCAAGAGACCCAGTACTTC	CSVSIGQETQYF
-	TRBV27	16	TRBJ2-5	-	TGTGCCAGCAGTTTATCGCCCGGCACTAGTGGTGAGACCCAGTACTTC	CASSLSPGTSGETQYF
TRBD1	TRBV7-2	15	TRBJ1-1	many	TGTGCCAGCAGCTACGGGGACAGGAGGAACACTGAAGCTTTCTTT	CASSYGDRRNTEAFF
TRBD1	TRBV19	13	TRBJ2-3	few	TGTGCCAGTAGTTACAGGGGGCAAGATACGCAGTATTTT	CASSYRGQDTQYF
-	TRBV12-3/TRBV12-4	12	TRBJ1-6	-	TGTGCCAGCAGATCGACGGACCCCTCTATCCACTTT	CASRSTDPSIHF
-	TRBV14	15	TRBJ2-5	few	TGTGCCAGCAGCCAAGATCTGCTGGTCTCTCAGACCCAGTACTTC	CASSQDLLVSQTQYF